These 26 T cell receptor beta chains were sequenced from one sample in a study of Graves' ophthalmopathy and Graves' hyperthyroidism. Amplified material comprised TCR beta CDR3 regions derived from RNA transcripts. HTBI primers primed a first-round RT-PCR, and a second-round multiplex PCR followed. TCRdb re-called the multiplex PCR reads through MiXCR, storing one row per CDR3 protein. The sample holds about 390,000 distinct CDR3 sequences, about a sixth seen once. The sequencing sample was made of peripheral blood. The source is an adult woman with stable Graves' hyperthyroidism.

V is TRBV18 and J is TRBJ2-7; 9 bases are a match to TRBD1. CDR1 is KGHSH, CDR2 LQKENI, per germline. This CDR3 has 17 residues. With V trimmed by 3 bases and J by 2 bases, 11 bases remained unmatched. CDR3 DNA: TGTGCCAGCTCACCTAAGACCGGGACAGGGTCACCCTACGAGCAGTACTTC. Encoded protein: CASSPKTGTGSPYEQYF.

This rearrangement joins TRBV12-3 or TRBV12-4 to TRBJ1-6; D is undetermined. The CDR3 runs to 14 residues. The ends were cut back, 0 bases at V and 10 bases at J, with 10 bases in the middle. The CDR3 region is CASSLASSGSPLHF. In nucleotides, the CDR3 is TGTGCCAGCAGTTTAGCTTCCTCGGGATCACCCCTCCACTTT.

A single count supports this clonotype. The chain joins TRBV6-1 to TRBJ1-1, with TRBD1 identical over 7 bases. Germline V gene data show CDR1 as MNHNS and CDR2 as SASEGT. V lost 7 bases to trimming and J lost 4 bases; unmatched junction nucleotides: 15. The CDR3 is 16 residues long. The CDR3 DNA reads TGTGCCAGCACCCCCAGGGGGGCCAGCCGTAGCACTGAAGCTTTCTTT. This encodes CASTPRGASRSTEAFF.

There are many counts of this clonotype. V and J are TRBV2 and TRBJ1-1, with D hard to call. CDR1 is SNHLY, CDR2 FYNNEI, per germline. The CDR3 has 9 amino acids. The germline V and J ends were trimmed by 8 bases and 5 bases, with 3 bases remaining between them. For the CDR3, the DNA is TGTGCCAGCCAGACTGAAGCTTTCTTT. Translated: CASQTEAFF.

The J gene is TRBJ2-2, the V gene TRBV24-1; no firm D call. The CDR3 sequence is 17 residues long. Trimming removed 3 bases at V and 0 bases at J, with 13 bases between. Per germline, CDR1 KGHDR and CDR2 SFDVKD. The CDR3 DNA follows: TGTGCCACCAGTGATCCTCCAGGTAACGCGAACACCGGGGAGCTGTTTTTT. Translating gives CATSDPPGNANTGELFF.

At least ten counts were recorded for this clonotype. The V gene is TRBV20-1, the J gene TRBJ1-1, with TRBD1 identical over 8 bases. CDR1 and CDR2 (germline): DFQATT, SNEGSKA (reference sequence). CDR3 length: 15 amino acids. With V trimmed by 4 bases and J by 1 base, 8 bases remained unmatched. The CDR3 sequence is CSATSQGTGNTEAFF. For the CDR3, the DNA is TGCAGTGCTACCTCGCAAGGGACAGGGAACACTGAAGCTTTCTTT.

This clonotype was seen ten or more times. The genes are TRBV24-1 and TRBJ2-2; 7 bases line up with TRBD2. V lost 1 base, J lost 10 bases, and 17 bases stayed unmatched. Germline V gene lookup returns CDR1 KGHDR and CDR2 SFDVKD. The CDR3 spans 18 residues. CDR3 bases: TGTGCCACCAGTGATTTTAGAGGTCTTTTGGCAGGGAGGGAGGAGCTGTTTTTT. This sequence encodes CATSDFRGLLAGREELFF.

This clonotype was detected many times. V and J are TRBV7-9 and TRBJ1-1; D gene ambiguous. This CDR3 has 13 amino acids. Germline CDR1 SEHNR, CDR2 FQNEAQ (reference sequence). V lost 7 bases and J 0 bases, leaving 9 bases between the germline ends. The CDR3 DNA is TGTGCCAGCAAGATGACAATGAACACTGAAGCTTTCTTT. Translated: CASKMTMNTEAFF.

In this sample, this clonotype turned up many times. CDR3 in DNA: TGTGCCAGCAGTGAATATCCTGGAACCCAAGAGACCCAGTACTTC. It encodes CASSEYPGTQETQYF. The chain joins TRBV6-1 to TRBJ2-5; D is uncertain. This CDR3 is built from 15 residues. The germline V gene encodes CDR1 MNHNS and CDR2 SASEGT. Trimming pared 2 bases from V and 1 base from J, leaving 11 bases between.

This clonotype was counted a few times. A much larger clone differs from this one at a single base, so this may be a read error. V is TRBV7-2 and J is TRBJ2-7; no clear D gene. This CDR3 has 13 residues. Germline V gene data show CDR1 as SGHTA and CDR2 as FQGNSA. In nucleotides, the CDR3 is TGTGCCAGCAGCTCGTCCGCAGGATACGGGCAGTACTTC. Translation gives CASSSSAGYGQYF.

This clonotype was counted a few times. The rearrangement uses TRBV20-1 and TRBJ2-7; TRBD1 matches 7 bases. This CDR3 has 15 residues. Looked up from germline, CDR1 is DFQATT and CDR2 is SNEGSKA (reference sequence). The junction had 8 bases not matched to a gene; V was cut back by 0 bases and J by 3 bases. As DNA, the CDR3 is TGCAGTGCTAGAGATCAGGCAGGGGGATACTACGAGCAGTACTTC. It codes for CSARDQAGGYYEQYF.

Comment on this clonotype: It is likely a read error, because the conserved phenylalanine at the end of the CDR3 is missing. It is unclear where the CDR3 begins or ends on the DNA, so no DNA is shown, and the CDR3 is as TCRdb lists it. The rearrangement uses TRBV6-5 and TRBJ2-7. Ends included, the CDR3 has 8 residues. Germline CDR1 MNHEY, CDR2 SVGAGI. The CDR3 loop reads CASSYLPT.

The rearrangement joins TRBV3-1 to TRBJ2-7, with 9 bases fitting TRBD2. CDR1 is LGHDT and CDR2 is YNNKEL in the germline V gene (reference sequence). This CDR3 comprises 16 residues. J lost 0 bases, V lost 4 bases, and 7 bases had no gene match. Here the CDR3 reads CASSRRLAESSYEQYF. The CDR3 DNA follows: TGTGCCAGCAGCCGGAGACTAGCGGAGAGCTCCTACGAGCAGTACTTC.

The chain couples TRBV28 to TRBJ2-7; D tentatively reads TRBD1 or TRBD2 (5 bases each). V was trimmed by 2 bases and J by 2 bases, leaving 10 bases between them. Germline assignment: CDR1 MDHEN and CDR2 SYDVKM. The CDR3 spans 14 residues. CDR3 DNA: TGTGCCAGCAGTTTAAGAGGGGAAGCCTACGAGCAGTACTTC. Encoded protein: CASSLRGEAYEQYF.

CDR3 DNA: TGTGCCAGCAGTTTTATTGAGCTAGCGGGGTCCGGCGAGCAGTACTTC. Translation: CASSFIELAGSGEQYF. The chain uses TRBV28 and TRBJ2-7; 9 positions agree with TRBD2. The CDR3 has 16 amino acids. V trimming: 3 bases; J trimming: 6 bases; junction bases outside the gene matches: 12. Germline-derived CDR1 and CDR2 are MDHEN and SYDVKM.

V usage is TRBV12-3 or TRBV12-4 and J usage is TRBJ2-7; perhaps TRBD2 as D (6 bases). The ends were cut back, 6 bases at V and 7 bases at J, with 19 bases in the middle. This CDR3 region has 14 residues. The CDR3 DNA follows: TGTGCCAGCAGACAGACTAGGGCGGATCGGGAGCAGTACTTC. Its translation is CASRQTRADREQYF.

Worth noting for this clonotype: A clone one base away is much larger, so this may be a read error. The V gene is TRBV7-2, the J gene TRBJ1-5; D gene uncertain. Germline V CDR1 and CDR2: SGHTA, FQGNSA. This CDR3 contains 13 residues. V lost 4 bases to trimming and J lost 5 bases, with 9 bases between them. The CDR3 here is CASSWEGDQPQHF. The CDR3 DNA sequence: TGTGCCAGCAGCTGGGAGGGAGATCAGCCCCAGCATTTT.

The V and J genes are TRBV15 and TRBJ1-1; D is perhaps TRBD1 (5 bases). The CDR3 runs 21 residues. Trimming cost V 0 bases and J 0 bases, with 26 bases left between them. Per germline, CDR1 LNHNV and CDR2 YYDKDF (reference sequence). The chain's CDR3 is CATSRDRLVTAVAGMNTEAFF. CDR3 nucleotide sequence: TGTGCCACCAGCAGAGATCGACTGGTGACTGCCGTAGCAGGGATGAACACTGAAGCTTTCTTT.

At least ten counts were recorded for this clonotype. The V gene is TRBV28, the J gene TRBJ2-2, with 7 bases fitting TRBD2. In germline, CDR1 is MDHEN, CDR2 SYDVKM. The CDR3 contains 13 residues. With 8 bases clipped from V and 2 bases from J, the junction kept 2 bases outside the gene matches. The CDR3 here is CASQAGNTGELFF. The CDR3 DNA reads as TGTGCCAGCCAAGCGGGAAACACCGGGGAGCTGTTTTTT.

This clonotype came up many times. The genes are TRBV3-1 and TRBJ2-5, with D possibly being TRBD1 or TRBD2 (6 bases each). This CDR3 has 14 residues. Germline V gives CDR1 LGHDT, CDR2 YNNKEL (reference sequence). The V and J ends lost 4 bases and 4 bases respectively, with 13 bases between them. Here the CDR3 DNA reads TGTGCCAGCAGCCGAGGGGGGCGCTTAGAGACCCAGTACTTC. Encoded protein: CASSRGGRLETQYF.

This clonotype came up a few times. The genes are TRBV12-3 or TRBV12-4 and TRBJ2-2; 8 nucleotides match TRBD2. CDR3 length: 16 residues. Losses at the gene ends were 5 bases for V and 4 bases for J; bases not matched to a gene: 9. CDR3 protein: CASSPLAGPGTGELFF. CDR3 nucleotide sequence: TGTGCCAGCAGTCCTCTAGCGGGTCCCGGCACCGGGGAGCTGTTTTTT.

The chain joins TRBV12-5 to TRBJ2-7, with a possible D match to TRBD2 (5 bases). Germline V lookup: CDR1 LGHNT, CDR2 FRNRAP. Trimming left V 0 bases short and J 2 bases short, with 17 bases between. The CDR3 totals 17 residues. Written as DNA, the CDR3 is TGTGCTAGTGGTTTGGTACTAGGAGAGAGGCGGCCCTACGAGCAGTACTTC. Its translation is CASGLVLGERRPYEQYF. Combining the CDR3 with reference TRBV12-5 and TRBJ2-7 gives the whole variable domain DARVTQTPRHKVTEMGQEVTMRCQPILGHNTVFWYRQTMMQGLELLAYFRNRAPLDDSGMPKDRFSAEMPDATLATLKIQPSEPRDSAVYFCASGLVLGERRPYEQYFGPGTRLTVT.

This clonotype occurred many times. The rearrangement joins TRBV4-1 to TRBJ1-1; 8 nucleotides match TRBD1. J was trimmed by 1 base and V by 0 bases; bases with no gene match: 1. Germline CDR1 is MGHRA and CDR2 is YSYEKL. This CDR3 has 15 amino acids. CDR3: CASSQEGTGNTEAFF. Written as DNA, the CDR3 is TGCGCCAGCAGCCAAGAAGGGACAGGGAACACTGAAGCTTTCTTT.

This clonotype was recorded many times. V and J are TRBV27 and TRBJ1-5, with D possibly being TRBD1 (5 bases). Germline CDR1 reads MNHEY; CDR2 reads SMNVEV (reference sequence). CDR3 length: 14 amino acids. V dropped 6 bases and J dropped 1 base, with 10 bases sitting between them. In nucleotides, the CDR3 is TGTGCCAGCAGCCCGGGACTGAGCAATCAGCCCCAGCATTTT. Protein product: CASSPGLSNQPQHF.

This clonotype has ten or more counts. The CDR3 DNA reads as TGCGCCAGCAGCCAAGACCCCTCTAGACTCGCCAAAAACATTCAGTACTTC. It codes for CASSQDPSRLAKNIQYF. The rearrangement uses TRBV4-1 and TRBJ2-4; no clear D gene. CDR3 length: 17 amino acids. CDR1 is MGHRA and CDR2 is YSYEKL in the germline V gene. Deletions cut 0 bases from V and 1 base from J, with 13 bases between.

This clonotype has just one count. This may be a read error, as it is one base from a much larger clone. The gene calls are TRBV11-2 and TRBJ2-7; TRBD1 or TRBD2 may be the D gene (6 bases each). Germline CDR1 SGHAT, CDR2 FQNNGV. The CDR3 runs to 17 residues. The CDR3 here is CASNLGASERGAYEQYF. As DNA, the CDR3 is TGTGCCAGCAACTTAGGGGCTAGCGAGAGGGGGGCCTACGAGCAGTACTTC. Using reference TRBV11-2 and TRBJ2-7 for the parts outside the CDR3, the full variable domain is EAGVAQSPRYKIIEKRQSVAFWCNPISGHATLYWYQQILGQGPKLLIQFQNNGVVDDSQLPKDRFSAERLKGVDSTLKIQPAKLEDSAVYLCASNLGASERGAYEQYFGPGTRLTVT.